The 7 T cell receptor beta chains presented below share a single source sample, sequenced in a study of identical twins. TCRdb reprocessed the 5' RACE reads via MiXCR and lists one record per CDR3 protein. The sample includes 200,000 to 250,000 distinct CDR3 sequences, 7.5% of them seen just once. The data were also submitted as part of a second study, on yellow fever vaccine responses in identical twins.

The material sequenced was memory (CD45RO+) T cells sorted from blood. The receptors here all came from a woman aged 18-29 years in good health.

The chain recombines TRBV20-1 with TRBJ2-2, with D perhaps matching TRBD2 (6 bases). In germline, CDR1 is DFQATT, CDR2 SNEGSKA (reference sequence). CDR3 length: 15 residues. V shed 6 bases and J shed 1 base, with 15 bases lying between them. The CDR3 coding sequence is TGCAGTGCCGTTCGGTCGGGACTGAACACCGGGGAGCTGTTTTTT. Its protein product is CSAVRSGLNTGELFF.

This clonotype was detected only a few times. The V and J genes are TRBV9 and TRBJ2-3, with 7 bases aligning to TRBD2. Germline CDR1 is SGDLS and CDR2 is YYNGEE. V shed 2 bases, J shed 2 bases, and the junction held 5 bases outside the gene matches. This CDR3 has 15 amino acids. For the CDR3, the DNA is TGTGCCAGCAGCGTGAGCGGGGCGCCCACAGATACGCAGTATTTT. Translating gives CASSVSGAPTDTQYF.

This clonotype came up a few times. The CDR3 sequence: CASSQGMGQYF. The DNA of the CDR3 is TGTGCCAGCAGTCAGGGTATGGGGCAGTACTTC. The chain recombines TRBV6-5 with TRBJ2-7; D possibly corresponds to TRBD1 (5 bases). Germline values: CDR1 MNHEY, CDR2 SVGAGI. The CDR3 contains 11 residues. Trimming removed 5 bases at V and 9 bases at J, with 11 bases between.

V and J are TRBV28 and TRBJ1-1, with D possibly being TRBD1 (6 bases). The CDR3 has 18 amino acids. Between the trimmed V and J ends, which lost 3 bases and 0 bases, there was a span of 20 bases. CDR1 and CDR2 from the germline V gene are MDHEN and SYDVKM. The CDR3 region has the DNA TGTGCCAGCAGTTTGGGGGGCGGGACGCGGGGCATGAACACTGAAGCTTTCTTT. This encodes CASSLGGGTRGMNTEAFF.

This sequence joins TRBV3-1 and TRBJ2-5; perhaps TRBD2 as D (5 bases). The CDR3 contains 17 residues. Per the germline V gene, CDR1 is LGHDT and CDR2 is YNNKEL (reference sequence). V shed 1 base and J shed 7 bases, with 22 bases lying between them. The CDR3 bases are TGTGCCAGCAGCCAAGGGGGTGGAGGACCCTCCCCGAGGACCCAGTACTTC. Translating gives CASSQGGGGPSPRTQYF.

The CDR3 is CASSLKGDGQHF. For the CDR3, the DNA is TGTGCCAGCAGTTTAAAGGGGGACGGACAGCATTTT. J is TRBJ1-5 and V is TRBV12-3 or TRBV12-4, with D maybe TRBD1 (6 bases). The CDR3 extends over 12 amino acids. V shed 2 bases and J shed 13 bases, with 12 bases lying between them.

In nucleotides, the CDR3 is TGCAGTGCTGAGGACCCCAGCTTTGATGAGCAGTTCTTC. This sequence encodes CSAEDPSFDEQFF. This chain connects TRBV20-1 to TRBJ2-1, with no clear D. V lost 5 bases to trimming and J lost 8 bases, with 16 bases between them. The CDR3 is 13 amino acids. Germline V gene sequence: CDR1 DFQATT, CDR2 SNEGSKA (reference sequence).